Listed below are T cell receptor beta chains from one sample, sequenced in a study of blood T cell repertoires in COVID-19. Only in-frame clones appear in the TCRdb table, and some are missing; sequencing was by immunoSEQ multiplex PCR. The sample includes about 190,000 clones, more than 75% of them seen just once. Sequenced sample: peripheral blood. Receptor source: a woman aged 55-70 years with COVID-19, enrolled during active disease. The conserved cysteine and the conserved F or W are not part of the CDR3 here.

>TRBV5-6|14|TRBJ1-2
ASSLAGESANYGYT
>TRBV7-9|10|TRBJ1-5
ASSLVGGPQH
>TRBV4-2|10|TRBJ1-2
ATTLTGSGYT
>TRBV27|14|TRBJ1-2
ASSSDTGGAGYGYT
>TRBV7-2|13|TRBJ2-7
ASSYRTSGSYEQY
>TRBV4-1|13|TRBJ2-2
ASRLRQANTGELF
>TRBV11-2|14|TRBJ2-3
ASSLEGSGSPDTQY
>TRBV10-3|16|TRBJ2-2
AISESGLAGAYTGELF
>TRBV5-1|14|TRBJ2-2
ASSPRVAGNTGELF
>TRBV6-5|12|TRBJ1-6
ASRKTGDLSPLH
>TRBV28|13|TRBJ2-1
ASSTTSEIDNEQF
>TRBV29-1|12|TRBJ2-7
RAPGTEIAHEQY
>TRBV10-2|13|TRBJ2-5
ASSESGRATETQY
>TRBV9|14|TRBJ1-3
ASSIQTGRSGNTIY
>TRBV7-8|12|TRBJ2-3
ASSSALSSDTQY
>TRBV5-1|13|TRBJ2-1
ASSLPRGVLNEQF
>TRBV7-9|13|TRBJ2-3
ASSSTGTVADTQY
>TRBV9|14|TRBJ1-3
ASSVVERGPGNTIY
>TRBV7-8|17|TRBJ1-1
ASRSRFEGQGPLNTEAF
>TRBV19|10|TRBJ1-4
ASSIRGEKLF
>TRBV7-2|13|TRBJ2-1
ASSPDRVRYNEQF
>TRBV7-8|12|TRBJ1-2
ASSLLQGNYGYT
>TRBV2|12|TRBJ2-1
ASSPQPQANEQF
>TRBV6-2/TRBV6-3|13|TRBJ2-7
ASSTQTSGRYEQY